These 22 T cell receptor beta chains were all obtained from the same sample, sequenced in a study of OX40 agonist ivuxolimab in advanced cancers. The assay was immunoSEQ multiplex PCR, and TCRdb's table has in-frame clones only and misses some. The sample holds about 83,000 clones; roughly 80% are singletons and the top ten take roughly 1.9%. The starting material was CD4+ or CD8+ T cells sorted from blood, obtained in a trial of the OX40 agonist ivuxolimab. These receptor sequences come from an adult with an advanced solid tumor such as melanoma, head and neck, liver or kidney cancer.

CDR3 in DNA: TGCGCCAGCAGCCAGAGACACCTAATCAATCAGCCCCAGCATTTT. Amino acids: CASSQRHLINQPQHF. The rearrangement links TRBV4-1 to TRBJ1-5; D uncertain. Trimming took 3 bases from V and 3 from J, leaving 12 bases between them. This CDR3 region has 15 residues. Germline loops: CDR1 MGHRA, CDR2 YSYEKL.

CDR3 nucleotides: TGTGCCAGCAGTCGGGGACAGTTATATAATTCACCCCTCCACTTT. Translating gives CASSRGQLYNSPLHF. The chain has TRBV28 and TRBJ1-6; 7 nucleotides agree with TRBD1. Losses at the gene ends were 5 bases for V and 4 bases for J; bases not matched to a gene: 5. The CDR3 length is 15 residues. Germline V gene lookup returns CDR1 MDHEN and CDR2 SYDVKM.

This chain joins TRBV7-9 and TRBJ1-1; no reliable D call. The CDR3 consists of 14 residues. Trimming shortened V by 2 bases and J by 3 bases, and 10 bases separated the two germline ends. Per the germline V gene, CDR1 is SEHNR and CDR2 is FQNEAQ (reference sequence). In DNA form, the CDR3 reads TGTGCCAGCAGCTTAAGATCTGGGGACACTGAAGCTTTCTTT. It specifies CASSLRSGDTEAFF.

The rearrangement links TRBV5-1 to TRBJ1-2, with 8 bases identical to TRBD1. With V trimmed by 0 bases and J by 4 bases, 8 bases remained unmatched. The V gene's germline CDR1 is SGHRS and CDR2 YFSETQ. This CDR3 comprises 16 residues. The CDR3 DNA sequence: TGCGCCAGCAGCTTGGCCGGACAGGGTCCGGCCTATGGCTACACCTTC. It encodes CASSLAGQGPAYGYTF.

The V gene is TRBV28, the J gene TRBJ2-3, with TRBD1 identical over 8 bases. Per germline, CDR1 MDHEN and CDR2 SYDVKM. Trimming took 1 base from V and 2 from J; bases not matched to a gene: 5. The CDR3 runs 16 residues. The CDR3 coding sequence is TGTGCCAGCAGTTTATATCAGGGGGCTTACACAGATACGCAGTATTTT. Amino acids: CASSLYQGAYTDTQYF.

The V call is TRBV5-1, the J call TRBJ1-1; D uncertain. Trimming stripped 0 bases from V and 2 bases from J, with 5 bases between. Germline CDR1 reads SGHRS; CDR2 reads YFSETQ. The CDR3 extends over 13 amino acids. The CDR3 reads CASSLAANTEAFF. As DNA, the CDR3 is TGCGCCAGCAGCTTGGCAGCTAACACTGAAGCTTTCTTT.

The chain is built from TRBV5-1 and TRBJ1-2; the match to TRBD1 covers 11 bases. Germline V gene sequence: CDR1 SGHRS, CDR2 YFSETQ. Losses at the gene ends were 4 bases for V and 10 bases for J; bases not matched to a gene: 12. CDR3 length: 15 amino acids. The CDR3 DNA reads TGCGCCAGCAGCCGCGGACAGGGGGCCGCAGATGACTACACCTTC. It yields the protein CASSRGQGAADDYTF. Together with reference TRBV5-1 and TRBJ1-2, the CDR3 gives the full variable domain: KAGVTQTPRYLIKTRGQQVTLSCSPISGHRSVSWYQQTPGQGLQFLFEYFSETQRNKGNFPGRFSGRQFSNSRSEMNVSTLELGDSALYLCASSRGQGAADDYTFGSGTRLTVV.

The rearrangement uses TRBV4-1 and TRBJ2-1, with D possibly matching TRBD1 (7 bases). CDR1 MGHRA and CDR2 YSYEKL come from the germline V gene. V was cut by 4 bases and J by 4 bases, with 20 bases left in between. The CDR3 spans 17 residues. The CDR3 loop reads CASSRQGLLPIYNEQFF. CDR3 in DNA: TGCGCCAGCAGCCGACAGGGACTGCTTCCAATTTACAATGAGCAGTTCTTC.

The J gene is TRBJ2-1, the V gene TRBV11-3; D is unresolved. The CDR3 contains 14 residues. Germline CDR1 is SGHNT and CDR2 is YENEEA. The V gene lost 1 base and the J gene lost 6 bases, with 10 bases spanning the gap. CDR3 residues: CASSLGARFNEQFF. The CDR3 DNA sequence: TGTGCCAGCAGCTTAGGAGCTAGGTTCAATGAGCAGTTCTTC.

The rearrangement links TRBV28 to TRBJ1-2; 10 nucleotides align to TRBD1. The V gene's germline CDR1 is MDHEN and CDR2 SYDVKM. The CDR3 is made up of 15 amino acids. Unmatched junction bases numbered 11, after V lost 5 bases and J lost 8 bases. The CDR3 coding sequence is TGTGCCAGCAGTAAGACAGGGGGCGGAGGAAGAGGCTACACCTTC. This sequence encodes CASSKTGGGGRGYTF.

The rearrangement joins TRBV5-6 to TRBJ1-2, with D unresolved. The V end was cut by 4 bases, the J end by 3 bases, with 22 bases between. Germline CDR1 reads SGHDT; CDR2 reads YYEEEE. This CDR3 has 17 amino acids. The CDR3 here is CASSPRARGWGDYGYTF. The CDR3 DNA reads TGTGCCAGCAGCCCCCGCGCCCGCGGCTGGGGAGACTATGGCTACACCTTC.

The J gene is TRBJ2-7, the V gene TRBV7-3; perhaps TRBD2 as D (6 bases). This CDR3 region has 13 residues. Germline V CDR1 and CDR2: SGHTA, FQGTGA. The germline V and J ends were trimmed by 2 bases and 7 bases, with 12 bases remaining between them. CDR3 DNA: TGTGCCAGCAGCTTATGGCCGAGCGGGGAGCAGTACTTC. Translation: CASSLWPSGEQYF.

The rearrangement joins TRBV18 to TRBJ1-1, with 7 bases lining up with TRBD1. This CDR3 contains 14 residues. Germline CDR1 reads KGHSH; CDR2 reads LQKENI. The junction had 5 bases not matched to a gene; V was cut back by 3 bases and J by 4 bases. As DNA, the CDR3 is TGTGCCAGCTCACCTTCGACAGGGACCACTGAAGCTTTCTTT. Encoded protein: CASSPSTGTTEAFF. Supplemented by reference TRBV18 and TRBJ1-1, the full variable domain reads NAGVMQNPRHLVRRRGQEARLRCSPMKGHSHVYWYRQLPEEGLKFMVYLQKENIIDESGMPKERFSAEFPKEGPSILRIQQVVRGDSAAYFCASSPSTGTTEAFFGQGTRLTVV.

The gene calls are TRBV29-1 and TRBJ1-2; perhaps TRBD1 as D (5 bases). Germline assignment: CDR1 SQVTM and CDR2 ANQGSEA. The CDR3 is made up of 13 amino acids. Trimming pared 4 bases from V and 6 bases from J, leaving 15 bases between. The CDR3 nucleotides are TGCAGCGTTGCGGCAGGCGGGGGAAATGGCTACACCTTC. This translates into CSVAAGGGNGYTF.

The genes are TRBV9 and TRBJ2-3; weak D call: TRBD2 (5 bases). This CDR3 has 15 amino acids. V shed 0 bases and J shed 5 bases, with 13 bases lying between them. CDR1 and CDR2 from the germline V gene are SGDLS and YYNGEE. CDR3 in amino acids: CASSVVGIQGDTQYF. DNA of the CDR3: TGTGCCAGCAGCGTAGTCGGGATCCAAGGAGATACGCAGTATTTT.

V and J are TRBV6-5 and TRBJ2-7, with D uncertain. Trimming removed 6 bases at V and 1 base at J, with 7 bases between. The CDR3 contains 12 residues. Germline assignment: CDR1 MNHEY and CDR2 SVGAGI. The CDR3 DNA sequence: TGTGCCAGCAGATCGACGTCCTACGAGCAGTACTTC. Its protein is CASRSTSYEQYF.

The CDR3 region is CASAPQITNYGYTF. The CDR3 region has the DNA TGCGCCAGCGCCCCTCAGATCACAAACTATGGCTACACCTTC. The genes are TRBV5-1 and TRBJ1-2; D unclear. V shed 7 bases and J shed 2 bases, with 15 bases lying between them. The V gene's germline CDR1 is SGHRS and CDR2 YFSETQ. The CDR3 is 14 amino acids.

The CDR3 region has the DNA TGTGCCAGCGGTCCGCCGTACCAAACAGATACGCAGTATTTT. This codes for CASGPPYQTDTQYF. The chain uses TRBV18 and TRBJ2-3; no clear D. The CDR3 has 14 amino acids. V was shortened by 8 bases and J by 3 bases, with 15 bases between the two germline ends. The germline V gene encodes CDR1 KGHSH and CDR2 LQKENI.

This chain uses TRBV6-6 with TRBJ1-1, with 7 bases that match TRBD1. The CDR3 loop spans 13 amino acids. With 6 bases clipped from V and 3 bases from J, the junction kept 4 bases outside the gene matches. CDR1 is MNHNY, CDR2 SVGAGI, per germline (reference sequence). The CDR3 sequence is CASSLTGYTEAFF. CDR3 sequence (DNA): TGTGCCAGCAGCTTGACAGGGTACACTGAAGCTTTCTTT.

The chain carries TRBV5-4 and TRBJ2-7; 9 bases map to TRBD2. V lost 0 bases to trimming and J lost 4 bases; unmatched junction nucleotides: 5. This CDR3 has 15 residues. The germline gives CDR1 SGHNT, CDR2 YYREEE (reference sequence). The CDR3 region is CASSLGLAGMYEQYF. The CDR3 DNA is TGTGCCAGCAGCTTGGGGCTAGCGGGGATGTACGAGCAGTACTTC.

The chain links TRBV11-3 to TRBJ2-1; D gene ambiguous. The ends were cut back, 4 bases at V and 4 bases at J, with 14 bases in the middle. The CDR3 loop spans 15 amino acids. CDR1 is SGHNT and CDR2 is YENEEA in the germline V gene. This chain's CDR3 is CASSSFSKPYNEQFF. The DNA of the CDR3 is TGTGCCAGCAGCTCTTTCTCTAAACCTTACAATGAGCAGTTCTTC.

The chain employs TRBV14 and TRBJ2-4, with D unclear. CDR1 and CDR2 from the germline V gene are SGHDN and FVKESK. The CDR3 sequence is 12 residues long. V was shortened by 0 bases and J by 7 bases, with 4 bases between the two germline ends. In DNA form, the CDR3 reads TGTGCCAGCAGCCAAGACCGGAACATTCAGTACTTC. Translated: CASSQDRNIQYF.